This TCR beta chain was profiled in a study of OX40 agonist ivuxolimab in advanced cancers. Study findings and constraints: Certain nonresponders likewise exhibited a low normalized T-cell clonal expansion.

Measured with immunoSEQ multiplex PCR; TCRdb has only the in-frame clones, and not every one. The data hold approximately 19,000 clones, with over 65% observed a single time. Comment on this clone: Its target is not known.

Sequencing was performed on CD4+ or CD8+ T cells sorted from blood, taken in a trial of the OX40 agonist ivuxolimab. The receptor was isolated from an adult with an advanced solid tumor such as melanoma, head and neck, liver or kidney cancer.

The CDR3 nucleotides are TGTGCCTGGAGGACACTAGTCTATGGCTACACCTTC. Its protein product is CAWRTLVYGYTF. The rearrangement uses TRBV30 and TRBJ1-2; D gene unclear. CDR1 GTSNPN and CDR2 SVGIG come from the germline V gene (reference sequence). Trimming shortened V by 3 bases and J by 4 bases, and 9 bases separated the two germline ends. The CDR3 runs 12 residues.